The sequence of this TCR beta chain was determined in a study of blood T cell repertoires in COVID-19. At the level of the study: Donors in the United States, Italy and Spain gave samples during acute or convalescent COVID-19. The analysed material was cDNA or gDNA that came from T cells, B-cell-depleted T cells, or PBMCs.

The method was immunoSEQ multiplex PCR; TCRdb's version includes in-frame clones alone and lacks a portion of them. The table includes 150,000 to 200,000 clones, 65% to 85% detected once. Trimming cost V 3 bases and J 6 bases, with 15 bases left between them. The CDR3 consists of 13 residues. Germline V gene data show CDR1 as SQVTM and CDR2 as ANQGSEA. The sample consisted of peripheral blood. The clonotype originates from a woman in her 40s with COVID-19, enrolled during active disease. V and J are TRBV29-1 and TRBJ2-7; the D is unclear. In DNA form, the CDR3 reads TGCAGCGTTGACTCGCGGCTCGGGTCCGAGCAGTACTTC. Translated, it gives CSVDSRLGSEQYF.